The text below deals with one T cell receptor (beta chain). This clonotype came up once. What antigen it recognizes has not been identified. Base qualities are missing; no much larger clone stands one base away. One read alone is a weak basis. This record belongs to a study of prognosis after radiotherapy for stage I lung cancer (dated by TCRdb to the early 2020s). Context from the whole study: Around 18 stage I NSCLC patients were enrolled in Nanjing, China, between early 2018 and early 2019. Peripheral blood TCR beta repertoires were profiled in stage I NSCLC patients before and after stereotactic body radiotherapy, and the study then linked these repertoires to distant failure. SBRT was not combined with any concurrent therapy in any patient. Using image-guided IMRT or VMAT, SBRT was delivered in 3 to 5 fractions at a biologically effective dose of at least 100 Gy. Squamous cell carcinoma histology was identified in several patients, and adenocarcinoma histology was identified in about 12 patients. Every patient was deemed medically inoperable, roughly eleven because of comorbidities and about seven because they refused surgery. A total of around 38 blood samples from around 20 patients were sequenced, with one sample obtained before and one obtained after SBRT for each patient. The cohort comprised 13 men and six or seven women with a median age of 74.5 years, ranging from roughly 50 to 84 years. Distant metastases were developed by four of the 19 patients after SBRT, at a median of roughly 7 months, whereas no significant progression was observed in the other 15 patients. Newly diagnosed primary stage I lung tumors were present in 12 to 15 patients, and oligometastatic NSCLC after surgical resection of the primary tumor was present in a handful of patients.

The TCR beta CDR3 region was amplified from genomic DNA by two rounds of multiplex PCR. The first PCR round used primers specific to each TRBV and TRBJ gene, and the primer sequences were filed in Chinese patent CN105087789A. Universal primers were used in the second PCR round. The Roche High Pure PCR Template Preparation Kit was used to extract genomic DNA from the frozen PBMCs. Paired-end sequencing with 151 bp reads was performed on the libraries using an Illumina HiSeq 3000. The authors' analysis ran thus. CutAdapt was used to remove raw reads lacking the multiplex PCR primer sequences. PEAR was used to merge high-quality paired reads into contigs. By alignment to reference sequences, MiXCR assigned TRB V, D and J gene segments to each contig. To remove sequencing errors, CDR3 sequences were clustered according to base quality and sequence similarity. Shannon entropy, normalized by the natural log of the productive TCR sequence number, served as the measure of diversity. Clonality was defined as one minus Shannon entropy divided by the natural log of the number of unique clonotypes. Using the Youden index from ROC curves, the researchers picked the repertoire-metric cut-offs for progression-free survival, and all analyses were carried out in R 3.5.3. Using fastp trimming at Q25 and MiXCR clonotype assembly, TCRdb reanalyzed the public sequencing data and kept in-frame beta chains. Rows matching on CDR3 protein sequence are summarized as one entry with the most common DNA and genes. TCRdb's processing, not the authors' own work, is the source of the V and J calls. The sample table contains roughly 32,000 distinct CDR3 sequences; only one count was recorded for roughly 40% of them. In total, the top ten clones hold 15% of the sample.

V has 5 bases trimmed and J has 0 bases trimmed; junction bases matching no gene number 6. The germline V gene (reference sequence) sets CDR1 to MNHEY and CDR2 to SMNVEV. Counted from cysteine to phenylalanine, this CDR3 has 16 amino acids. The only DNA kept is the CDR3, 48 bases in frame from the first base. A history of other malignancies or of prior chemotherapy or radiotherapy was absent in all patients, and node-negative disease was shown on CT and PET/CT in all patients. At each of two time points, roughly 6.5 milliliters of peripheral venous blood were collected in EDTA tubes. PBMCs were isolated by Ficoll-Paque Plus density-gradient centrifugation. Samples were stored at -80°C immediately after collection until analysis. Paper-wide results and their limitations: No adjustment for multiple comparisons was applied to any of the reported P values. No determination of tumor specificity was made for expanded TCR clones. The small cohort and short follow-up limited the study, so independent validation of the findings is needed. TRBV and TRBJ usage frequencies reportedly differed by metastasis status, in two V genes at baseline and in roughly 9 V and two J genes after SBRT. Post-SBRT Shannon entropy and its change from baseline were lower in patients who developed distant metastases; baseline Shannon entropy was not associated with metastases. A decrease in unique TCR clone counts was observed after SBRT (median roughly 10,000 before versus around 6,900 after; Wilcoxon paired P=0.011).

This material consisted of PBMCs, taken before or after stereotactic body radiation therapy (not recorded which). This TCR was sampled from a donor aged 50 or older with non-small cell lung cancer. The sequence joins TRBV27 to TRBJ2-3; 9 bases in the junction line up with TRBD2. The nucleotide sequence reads TGTGCCAGCAGTCGGGCTAGCGGGGTTAGCACAGATACGCAGTATTTT. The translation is CASSRASGVSTDTQYF.